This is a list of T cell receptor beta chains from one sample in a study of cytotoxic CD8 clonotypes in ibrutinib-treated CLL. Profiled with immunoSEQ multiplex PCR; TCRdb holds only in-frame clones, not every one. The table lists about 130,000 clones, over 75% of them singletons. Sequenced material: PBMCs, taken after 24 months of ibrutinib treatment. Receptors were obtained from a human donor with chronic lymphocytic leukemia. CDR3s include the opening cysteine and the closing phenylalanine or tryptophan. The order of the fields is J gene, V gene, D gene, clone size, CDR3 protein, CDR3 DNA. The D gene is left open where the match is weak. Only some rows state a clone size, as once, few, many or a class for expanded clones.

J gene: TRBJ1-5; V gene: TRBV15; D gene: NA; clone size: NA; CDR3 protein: CATSTSQPLAFGQPQHF; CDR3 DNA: TGTGCCACCAGCACCTCACAACCTCTTGCATTCGGTCAGCCCCAGCATTTT
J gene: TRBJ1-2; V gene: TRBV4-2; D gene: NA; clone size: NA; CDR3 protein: CASSQARNTNYGYTF; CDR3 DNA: TGTGCCAGCAGCCAAGCCAGAAACACTAACTATGGCTACACCTTC
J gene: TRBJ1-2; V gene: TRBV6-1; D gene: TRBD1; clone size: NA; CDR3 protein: CASRGTGLYGYTF; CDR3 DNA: TGTGCCAGCAGGGGGACAGGGTTATATGGCTACACCTTC
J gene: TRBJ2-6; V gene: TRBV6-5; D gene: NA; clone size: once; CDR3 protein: CASSYRGRSGANVLTF; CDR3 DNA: TGTGCCAGCAGTTACAGGGGCCGGTCTGGGGCCAACGTCCTGACTTTC
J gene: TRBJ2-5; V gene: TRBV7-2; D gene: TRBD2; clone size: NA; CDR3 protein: CASSGSGSPLQETQYF; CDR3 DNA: TGTGCCAGCAGCGGAAGCGGGAGCCCTCTCCAGGAGACCCAGTACTTC
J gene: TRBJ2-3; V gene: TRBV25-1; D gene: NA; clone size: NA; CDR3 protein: CASSEMGRDTQYF; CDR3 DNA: TGTGCCAGCAGTGAAATGGGGCGAGATACGCAGTATTTT
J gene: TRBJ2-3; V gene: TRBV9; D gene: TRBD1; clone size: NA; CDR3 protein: CASSVEDRGWDTQYF; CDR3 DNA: TGTGCCAGCAGCGTAGAGGACAGGGGCTGGGATACGCAGTATTTT
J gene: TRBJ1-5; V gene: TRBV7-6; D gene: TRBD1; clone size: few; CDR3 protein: CASSLVQRQGLDQPQHF; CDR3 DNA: TGTGCCAGCAGCTTAGTCCAGCGACAGGGTCTTGATCAGCCCCAGCATTTT
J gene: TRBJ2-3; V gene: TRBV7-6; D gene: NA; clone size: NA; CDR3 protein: CASSLAGKDTQYF; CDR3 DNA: TGTGCCAGCAGCTTAGCCGGGAAAGATACGCAGTATTTT
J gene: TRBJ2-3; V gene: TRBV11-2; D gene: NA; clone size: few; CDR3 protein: CATQKGGSTDTQYF; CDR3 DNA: TGTGCCACCCAAAAAGGGGGATCCACAGATACGCAGTATTTT
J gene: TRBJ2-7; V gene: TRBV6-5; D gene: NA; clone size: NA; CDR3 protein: CASRALTGKNEQYF; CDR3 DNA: TGTGCCAGCAGAGCCCTCACGGGGAAAAACGAGCAGTACTTC
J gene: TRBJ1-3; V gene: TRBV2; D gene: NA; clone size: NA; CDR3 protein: CASTGRDSDSGNTIYF; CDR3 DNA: TGTGCCAGCACCGGGCGTGACAGCGACTCTGGAAACACCATATATTTT
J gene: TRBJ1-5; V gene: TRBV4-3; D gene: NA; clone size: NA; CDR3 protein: CASSHDPLRGHAQGRGQPQHF; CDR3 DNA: TGCGCCAGCAGCCACGACCCGTTACGTGGTCACGCCCAGGGGAGGGGTCAGCCCCAGCATTTT
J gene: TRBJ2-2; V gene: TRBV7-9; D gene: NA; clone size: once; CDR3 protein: CASSSLIPEGELFF; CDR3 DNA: TGTGCCAGCAGCTCGCTAATCCCCGAAGGGGAGCTGTTTTTT
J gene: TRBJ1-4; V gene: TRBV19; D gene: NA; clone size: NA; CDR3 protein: CASSRAALEKLFF; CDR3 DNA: TGTGCCAGTAGTAGGGCGGCACTCGAAAAACTGTTTTTT
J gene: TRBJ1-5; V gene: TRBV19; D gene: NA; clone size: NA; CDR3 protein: CASSIGGQGTGNQPQHF; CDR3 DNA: TGTGCCAGTAGTATAGGCGGCCAGGGGACCGGCAATCAGCCCCAGCATTTT
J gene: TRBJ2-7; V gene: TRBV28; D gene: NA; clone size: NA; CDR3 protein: CASHKEAYEQYF; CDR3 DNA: TGTGCCAGCCACAAAGAGGCCTACGAGCAGTACTTC
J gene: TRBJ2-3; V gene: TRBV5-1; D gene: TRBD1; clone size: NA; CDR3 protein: CASSLGQGVDTQYF; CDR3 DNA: TGCGCCAGCAGCTTGGGACAGGGTGTAGATACGCAGTATTTT
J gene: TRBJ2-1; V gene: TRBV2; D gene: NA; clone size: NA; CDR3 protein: CASSLEFGQFF; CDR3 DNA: TGTGCCAGCAGCCTTGAATTCGGGCAGTTCTTC
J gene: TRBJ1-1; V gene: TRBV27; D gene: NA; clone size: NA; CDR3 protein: CASQGAKAGSSRDTEAFF; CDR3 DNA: TGTGCCAGTCAGGGAGCCAAGGCGGGGAGTTCCAGGGACACTGAAGCTTTCTTT
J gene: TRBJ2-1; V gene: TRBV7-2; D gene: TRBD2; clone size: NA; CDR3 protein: CASSAPGLGNEQFF; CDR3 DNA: TGTGCCAGCAGCGCCCCGGGACTAGGCAATGAGCAGTTCTTC
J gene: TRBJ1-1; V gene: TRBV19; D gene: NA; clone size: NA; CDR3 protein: CASSILYGMNTEAFF; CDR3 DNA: TGTGCCAGTAGTATACTGTACGGTATGAACACTGAAGCTTTCTTT
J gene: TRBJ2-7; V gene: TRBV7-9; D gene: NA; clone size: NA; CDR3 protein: CASSFQGSSYEQYF; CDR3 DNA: TGTGCCAGCAGCTTCCAAGGGAGCTCCTACGAGCAGTACTTC
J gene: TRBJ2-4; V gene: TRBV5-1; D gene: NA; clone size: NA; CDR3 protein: CASSVNGFTSSNIQYF; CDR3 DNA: TGCGCCAGCAGCGTCAACGGGTTTACTAGCTCAAACATTCAGTACTTC
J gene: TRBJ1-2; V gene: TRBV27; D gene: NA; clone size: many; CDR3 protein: CASKMVGGASHGYTF; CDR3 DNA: TGTGCCAGCAAAATGGTCGGGGGGGCTAGCCATGGCTACACCTTC
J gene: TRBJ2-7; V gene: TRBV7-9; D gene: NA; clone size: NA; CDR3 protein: CASSRAGGPYEQYF; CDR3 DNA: TGTGCCAGCAGCCGGGCCGGGGGGCCTTACGAGCAGTACTTC
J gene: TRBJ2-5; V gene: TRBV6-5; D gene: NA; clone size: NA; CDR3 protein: CASTLTRPGRETQYF; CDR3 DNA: TGTGCCAGCACTTTAACCCGCCCGGGAAGAGAGACCCAGTACTTC
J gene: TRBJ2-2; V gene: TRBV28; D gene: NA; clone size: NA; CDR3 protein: CASPTNTGELFF; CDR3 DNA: TGTGCCAGTCCGACCAACACCGGGGAGCTGTTTTTT
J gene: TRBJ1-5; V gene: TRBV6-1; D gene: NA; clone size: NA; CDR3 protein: CASRNSLNQPQHF; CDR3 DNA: TGTGCCAGCAGAAACAGCCTTAATCAGCCCCAGCATTTT
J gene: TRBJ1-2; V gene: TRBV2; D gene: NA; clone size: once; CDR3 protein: CASTPTGTSGYTF; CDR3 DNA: TGTGCCAGCACCCCCACCGGGACCTCGGGCTACACCTTC
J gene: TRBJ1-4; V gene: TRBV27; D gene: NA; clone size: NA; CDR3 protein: CASRRGPELNEKLFF; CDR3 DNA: TGTGCCAGCAGGCGGGGTCCAGAGCTTAATGAAAAACTGTTTTTT